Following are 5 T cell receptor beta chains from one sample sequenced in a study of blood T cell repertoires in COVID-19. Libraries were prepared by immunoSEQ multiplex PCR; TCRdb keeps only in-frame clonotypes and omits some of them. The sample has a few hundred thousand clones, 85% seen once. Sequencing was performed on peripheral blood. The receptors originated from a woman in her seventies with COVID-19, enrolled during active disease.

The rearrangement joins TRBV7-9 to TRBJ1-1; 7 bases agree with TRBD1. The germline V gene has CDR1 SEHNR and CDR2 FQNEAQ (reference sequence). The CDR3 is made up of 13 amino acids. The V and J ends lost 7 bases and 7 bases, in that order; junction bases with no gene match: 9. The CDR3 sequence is CASTSEGAREAFF. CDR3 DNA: TGTGCCAGCACCTCTGAGGGGGCGCGTGAAGCTTTCTTT. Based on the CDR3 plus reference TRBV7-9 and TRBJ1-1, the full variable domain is DTGVSQNPRHKITKRGQNVTFRCDPISEHNRLYWYRQTLGQGPEFLTYFQNEAQLEKSRLLSDRFSAERPKGSFSTLEIQRTEQGDSAMYLCASTSEGAREAFFGQGTRLTVV.

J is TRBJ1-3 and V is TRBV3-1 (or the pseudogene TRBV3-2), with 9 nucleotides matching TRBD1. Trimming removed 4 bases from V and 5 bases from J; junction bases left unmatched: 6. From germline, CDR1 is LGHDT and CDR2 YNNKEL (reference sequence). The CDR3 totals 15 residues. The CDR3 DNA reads TGTGCCAGCAGCCGAGAACAGGGGGCCCGAAACACCATATATTTT. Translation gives CASSREQGARNTIYF.

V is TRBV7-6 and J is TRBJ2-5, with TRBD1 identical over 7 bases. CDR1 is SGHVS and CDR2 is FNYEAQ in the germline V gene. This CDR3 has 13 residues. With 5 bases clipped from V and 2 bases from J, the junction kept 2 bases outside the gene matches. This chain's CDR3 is CASSRDRQETQYF. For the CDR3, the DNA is TGTGCCAGCAGCCGGGACAGACAAGAGACCCAGTACTTC.

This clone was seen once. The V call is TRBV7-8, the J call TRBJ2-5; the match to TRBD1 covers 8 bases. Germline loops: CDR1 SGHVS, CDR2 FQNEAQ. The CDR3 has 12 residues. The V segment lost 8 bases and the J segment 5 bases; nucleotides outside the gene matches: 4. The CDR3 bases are TGTGCCAGCCTATACAGGGGGGAGACCCAGTACTTC. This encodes CASLYRGETQYF. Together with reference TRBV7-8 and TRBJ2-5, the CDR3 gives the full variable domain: GAGVSQSPRYKVAKRGQDVALRCDPISGHVSLFWYQQALGQGPEFLTYFQNEAQLDKSGLPSDRFFAERPEGSVSTLKIQRTQQEDSAVYLCASLYRGETQYFGPGTRLLVL.

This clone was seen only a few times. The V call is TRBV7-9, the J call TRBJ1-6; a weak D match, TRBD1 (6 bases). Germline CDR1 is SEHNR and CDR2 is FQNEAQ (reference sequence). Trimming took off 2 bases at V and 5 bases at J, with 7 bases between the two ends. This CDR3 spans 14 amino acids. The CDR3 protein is CASSLHRDNSPLHF. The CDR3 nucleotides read TGTGCCAGCAGCTTACACAGGGATAATTCACCCCTCCACTTT.